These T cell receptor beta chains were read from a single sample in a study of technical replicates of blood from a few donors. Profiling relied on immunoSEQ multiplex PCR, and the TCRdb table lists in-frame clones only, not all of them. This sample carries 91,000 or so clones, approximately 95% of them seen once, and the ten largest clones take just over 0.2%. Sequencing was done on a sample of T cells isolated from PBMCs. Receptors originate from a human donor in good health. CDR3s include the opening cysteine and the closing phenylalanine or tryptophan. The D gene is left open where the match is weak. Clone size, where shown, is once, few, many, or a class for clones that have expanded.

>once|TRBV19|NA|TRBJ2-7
TGTGCCAGTAGTATGGCTAGCAGCTACGAGCAGTACTTC
CASSMASSYEQYF
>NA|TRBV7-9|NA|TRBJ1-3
TGTGCCAGCAGCCGCCCCAGTTTGTCTGGAAACACCATATATTTT
CASSRPSLSGNTIYF
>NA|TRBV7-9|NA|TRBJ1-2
TGTGCCAGCAGCCTTGACTATGGCTACACCTTC
CASSLDYGYTF
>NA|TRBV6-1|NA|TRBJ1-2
TGTGCCAGCACCAAGGACATATCTAACTATGGCTACACCTTC
CASTKDISNYGYTF
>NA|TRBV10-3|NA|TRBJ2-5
TGTGCCATCAGTGAGTCGAACGGAGAAGAGACCCAGTACTTC
CAISESNGEETQYF
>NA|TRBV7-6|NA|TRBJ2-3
TGTGCCAGCAGCTTAGTGGGTATAATAGGGGCTACGAATTTCACAGATACGCAGTATTTT
CASSLVGIIGATNFTDTQYF
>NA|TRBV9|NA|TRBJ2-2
TGTGCCAGCAGCGTAGGGCGGGACGCAAACACCGGGGAGCTGTTTTTT
CASSVGRDANTGELFF
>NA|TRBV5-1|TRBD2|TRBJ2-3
TGCGCCAGCAGCTTGGATTTAGCGGGGGGTTTCACAGATACGCAGTATTTT
CASSLDLAGGFTDTQYF
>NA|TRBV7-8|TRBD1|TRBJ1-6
TGTGCCAGCAGCTTAGGATCCAGGGGGCGCTTGCCCCTCCACTTT
CASSLGSRGRLPLHF
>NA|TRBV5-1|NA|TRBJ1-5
TGCGCCAGCAGCTTGGCCGGAGAGGTCCAGCCCCAGCATTTT
CASSLAGEVQPQHF
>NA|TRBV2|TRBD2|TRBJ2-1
TGTGCCAGCAGGCCCCAGCGGGGGGGCCTCAATGAGCAGTTCTTC
CASRPQRGGLNEQFF
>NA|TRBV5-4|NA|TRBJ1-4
TGTGCCAGCAGCCAACGTTCAGGGTGGGATGAAAAACTGTTTTTT
CASSQRSGWDEKLFF
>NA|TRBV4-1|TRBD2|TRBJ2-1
TGCGCCAGCAGCCAAGACTCTAGCGGGGGGGGGTGGAATGAGCAGTTCTTC
CASSQDSSGGGWNEQFF
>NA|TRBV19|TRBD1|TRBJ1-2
TGTGCCACCCAACACGGGACAGGCTATGGCTACACCTTC
CATQHGTGYGYTF
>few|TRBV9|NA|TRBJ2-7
TGTGCCAGCAGCGGAGCGGGCCTCGCCTACGAGCAGTACTTC
CASSGAGLAYEQYF
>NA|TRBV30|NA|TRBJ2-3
TGTGCCTGGATGGCCCCACACAGGGATAGCACAGATACGCAGTATTTT
CAWMAPHRDSTDTQYF
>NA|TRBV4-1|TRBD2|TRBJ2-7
TGCGCCAGCAGCCAACTCCTAGCGGGGGGTTCCTACGAGCAGTACTTC
CASSQLLAGGSYEQYF
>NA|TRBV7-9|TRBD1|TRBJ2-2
TGTGCCAGCAGCCCCGTCTCAGGGGGACAGGGGACCACCGGGGAGCTGTTTTTT
CASSPVSGGQGTTGELFF
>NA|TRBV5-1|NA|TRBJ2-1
TGCGCCAGCAGAGGACTGGACAATGAGCAGTTCTTC
CASRGLDNEQFF
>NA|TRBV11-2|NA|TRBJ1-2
TGTGCCAGCAGCTTAGATCTCAGGGCTGGTGAAGCTGGCTACACCTTC
CASSLDLRAGEAGYTF
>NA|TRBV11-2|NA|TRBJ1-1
TGTGCCAGCAGCGCAGGGCGCAACACTGAAGCTTTCTTT
CASSAGRNTEAFF
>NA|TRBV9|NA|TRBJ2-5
TGTGCCAGCAGCGTAGGACAACAAGAGACCCAGTACTTC
CASSVGQQETQYF
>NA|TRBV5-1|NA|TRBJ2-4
TGCGCCAGCAGCAGTGGAGAGTCGGCCAAAAACATTCAGTACTTC
CASSSGESAKNIQYF
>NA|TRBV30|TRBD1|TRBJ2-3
TGTGCCCTCACAGGGGCACTTAGCACAGATACGCAGTATTTT
CALTGALSTDTQYF
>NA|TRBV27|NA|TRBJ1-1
TGTGCCAGCAGTTTTGGGGGGGGTGTTACTGAAGCTTTCTTT
CASSFGGGVTEAFF
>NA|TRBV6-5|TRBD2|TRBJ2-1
TGTGCCAGCAGTTACGCACTAGCGGGAGGATACAATGAGCAGTTCTTC
CASSYALAGGYNEQFF
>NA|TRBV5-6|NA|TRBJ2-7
TGTGCCAGCAACTTGGACCAGTACGAGCAGTACTTC
CASNLDQYEQYF
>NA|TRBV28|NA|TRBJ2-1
TGTGCCAGCAGTTCCAGGGTGGATGAGCAGTTCTTC
CASSSRVDEQFF
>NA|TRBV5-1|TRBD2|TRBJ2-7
TGCGCCAGCAGCTTGCTGTTGGGACTAGCGGGCTCCTACGAGCAGTACTTC
CASSLLLGLAGSYEQYF
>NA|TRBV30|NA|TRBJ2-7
TGTGCCTGGAGTTTTCTGGCCCCGGGAGAGCAGTACTTC
CAWSFLAPGEQYF
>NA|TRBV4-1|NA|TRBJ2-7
TGCGCCAGCAGTCCCAAGCCCGGCTACGAGCAGTACTTC
CASSPKPGYEQYF
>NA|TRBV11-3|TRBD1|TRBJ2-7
TGTGCCAGCAGCCGCACCGGGACAGGTAATAACGAGCAGTACTTC
CASSRTGTGNNEQYF
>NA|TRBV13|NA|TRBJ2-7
TGTGCCAGCAGCTTAGTGGTTCAGGGGTCTCACGAGCAGTACTTC
CASSLVVQGSHEQYF
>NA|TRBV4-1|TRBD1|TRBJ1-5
TGCGCCAGCATGCCGGGCCACAGGGGGACACCCAGTTATAGCAATCAGCCCCAGCATTTT
CASMPGHRGTPSYSNQPQHF
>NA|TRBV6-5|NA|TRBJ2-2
TGTGCCAGCAGTTACTCGAGCCCGGACACCGGGGAGCTGTTTTTT
CASSYSSPDTGELFF
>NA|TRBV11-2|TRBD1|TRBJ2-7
TGTGCCAGCAGCTTAGGTTTTGGGACAGGGGGCTCCTACGAGCAGTACTTC
CASSLGFGTGGSYEQYF
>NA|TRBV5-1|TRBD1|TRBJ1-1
TGCGCCAGCAGCTTGGATAGGGGGCAGACTGAAGCTTTCTTT
CASSLDRGQTEAFF
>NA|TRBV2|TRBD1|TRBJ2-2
TGTGCCAGCGCTGAGGTGGGAACGCAGGGGGCGAACACCGGGGAGCTGTTTTTT
CASAEVGTQGANTGELFF
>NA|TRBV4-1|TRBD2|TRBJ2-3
TGCGCCAGCAGCCAAAGCGGGAGTCGGACTACAACAGATACGCAGTATTTT
CASSQSGSRTTTDTQYF
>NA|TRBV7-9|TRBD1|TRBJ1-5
TGTGCCAGCAGCTTAACGACGTACAGGGGTTTTGATCAGCCCCAGCATTTT
CASSLTTYRGFDQPQHF
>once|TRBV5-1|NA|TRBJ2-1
TGCGCCAGCAGCTTGTTGGCCCCGACGGAGACTAATGAGCAGTTCTTC
CASSLLAPTETNEQFF
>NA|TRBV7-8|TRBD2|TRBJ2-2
TGTGCCAGCAGCTTACTAGCGGGAGGGCCGAACACCGGGGAGCTGTTTTTT
CASSLLAGGPNTGELFF
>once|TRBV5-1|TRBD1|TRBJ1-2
TGCGCCAGCAGCGGGGACAGGGGATATGGCTACACCTTC
CASSGDRGYGYTF
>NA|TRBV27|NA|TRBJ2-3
TGTGCCAGCAGTTTCCTTGGACACACTGCTAGCACAGATACGCAGTATTTT
CASSFLGHTASTDTQYF
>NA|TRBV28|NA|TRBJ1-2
TGTGCCAGCAGTTCGCACCAGGATGTCTATGGCTACACCTTC
CASSSHQDVYGYTF
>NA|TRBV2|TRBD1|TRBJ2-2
TGTGCCAGCAGTGGGCAGGGGGCCGGGGAGCTGTTTTTT
CASSGQGAGELFF
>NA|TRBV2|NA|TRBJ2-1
TGTGCCAGTCGAGGTCGGACAGCCATATCCTACAATGAGCAGTTCTTC
CASRGRTAISYNEQFF
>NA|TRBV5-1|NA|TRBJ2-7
TGCGCCAGCAGCTGGGGAGGGGGTTCCACTACTACCTACGAGCAGTACTTC
CASSWGGGSTTTYEQYF
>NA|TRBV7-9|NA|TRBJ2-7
TGTGCCAGCAGCTTAGTCAGCAGGCTTGGCGAGCAGTACTTC
CASSLVSRLGEQYF
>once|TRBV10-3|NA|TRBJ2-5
TGTGCCACCCGAGGGACTCCCCAAGAGACCCAGTACTTC
CATRGTPQETQYF
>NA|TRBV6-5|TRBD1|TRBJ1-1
TGTGCCAGCAGTTACCCTAGGACAGGGAACGGCGTAGCTTTCTTT
CASSYPRTGNGVAFF
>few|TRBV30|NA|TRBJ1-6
TGTGCCTGGAGTCCCAAATTGTCACCCCTCCACTTT
CAWSPKLSPLHF
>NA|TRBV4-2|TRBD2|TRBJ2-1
TGTGCCAGCAGCGTGACGACTAGCGGGACTTACGATGAGCAGTTCTTC
CASSVTTSGTYDEQFF
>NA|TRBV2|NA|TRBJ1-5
TGTGCCAGCATTCAAGGGAGTGGCCAGCCCCAGCATTTT
CASIQGSGQPQHF
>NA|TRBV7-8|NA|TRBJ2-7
TGTGCCAGCAGCGCGAGGGTCTCCTACGAGCAGTACTTC
CASSARVSYEQYF